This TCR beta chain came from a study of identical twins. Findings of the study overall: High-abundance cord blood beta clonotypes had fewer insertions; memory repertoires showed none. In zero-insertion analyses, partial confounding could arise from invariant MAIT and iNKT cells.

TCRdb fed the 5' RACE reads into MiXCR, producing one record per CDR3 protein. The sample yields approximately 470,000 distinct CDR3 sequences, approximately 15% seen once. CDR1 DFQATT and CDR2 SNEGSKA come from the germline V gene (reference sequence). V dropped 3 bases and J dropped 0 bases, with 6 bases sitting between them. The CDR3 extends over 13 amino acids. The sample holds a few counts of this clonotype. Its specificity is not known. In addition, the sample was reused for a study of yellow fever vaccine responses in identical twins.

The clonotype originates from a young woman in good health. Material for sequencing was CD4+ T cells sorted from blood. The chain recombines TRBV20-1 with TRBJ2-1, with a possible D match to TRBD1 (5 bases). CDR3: CSASRASYNEQFF. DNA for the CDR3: TGCAGTGCTAGCAGGGCCTCCTACAATGAGCAGTTCTTC.